This TCR beta chain originates from a study of CD8+ T cells in alopecia areata. Across the whole study: The drug, oral tofacitinib, was given to treated patients at 5 to 10 mg twice daily.

Sample treatment: oral pan-JAK inhibitor, 5-10 mg twice daily. Peripheral blood samples and lesional scalp punch biopsies were obtained from alopecia areata patients. Germline V CDR1 and CDR2: MNHEY, SMNVEV (reference sequence). V dropped 8 bases and J dropped 5; count of bases not matched to a gene: 3. The CDR3 is made up of 13 amino acids. Reverse transcribed after extraction, RNA yielded cDNA as the sequencing template. Produced via immunoSEQ multiplex PCR; TCRdb's table is partial and in-frame only. The table shows 150,000 to 200,000 clones, with roughly three fifths occurring only once. This chain connects TRBV27 to TRBJ1-4, with 9 positions matching TRBD1. This TCR came from a human donor with alopecia areata. Material: CD4+ T cells sorted from blood, obtained at roughly week 49, from a patient treated with tofacitinib. CDR3 residues: CASSGQGNEKLFF. In DNA form, the CDR3 reads TGTGCCAGCTCGGGACAGGGAAATGAAAAACTGTTTTTT. Variable domain in full (rest from reference TRBV27 and TRBJ1-4): EAQVTQNPRYLITVTGKKLTVTCSQNMNHEYMSWYRQDPGLGLRQIYYSMNVEVTDKGDVPEGYKVSRKEKRNFPLILESPSPNQTSLYFCASSGQGNEKLFFGSGTQLSVL.